This T cell receptor beta chain was observed in a study of shared clonotypes between healthy human individuals. Findings and limits, study-wide: The four-donor shared clonotypes exceeded non-shared clonotypes in generation probability, with non-shared ones scoring lower.

Trimming at V came to 6 bases and at J to 2 bases, leaving 1 base not matched to a gene. CDR3 length: 13 amino acids. Germline-derived CDR1 and CDR2 are SNHLY and FYNNEI. Profiled with immunoSEQ multiplex PCR; TCRdb holds only in-frame clones, not every one. The data show around 600,000 clones, 85% to 95% seen once. A word on this clone: Antigen specificity is unknown. The same CDR3 can be traced to other DNA sequences in this sample.

Selected positively for CCR7 and CD45RO-negative, naive CD8 cells excluded terminally differentiated effector memory CD45RA+ cells. The receptor comes from a woman aged 25 to 39 in good health. Source material: naive CD8+ T cells sorted from blood. The chain couples TRBV2 to TRBJ2-7; 10 bases map to TRBD1. The CDR3: CASRDRGTYEQYF. The CDR3 DNA follows: TGTGCCAGCAGGGACAGGGGGACCTACGAGCAGTACTTC.